The 13 T cell receptor beta chains below come from one sample, sequenced in a study of T cells in Graves' hyperthyroidism and ophthalmopathy. RNA transcripts served as the template for amplifying TCR beta CDR3 regions. Researchers ran a first-round RT-PCR on the TCR CDR3 using the HTBI primer set. Each CDR3 protein gets one entry after TCRdb re-called the multiplex PCR reads with MiXCR. This sample yields roughly 350,000 distinct CDR3 sequences, of which around 13% are seen a single time; roughly 35% belongs to the top ten. Sequencing used blood. Source of these receptors: a woman aged 35 to 49 with Graves' ophthalmopathy.

V usage is TRBV28 and J usage is TRBJ1-2, with D hard to call. The CDR3 has 17 amino acids. The germline gives CDR1 MDHEN, CDR2 SYDVKM. Trimming removed 5 bases at V and 0 bases at J, with 19 bases between. CDR3 nucleotide sequence: TGTGCCAGCAGTCCATACCTTGGGCCCTTCTCTAACTATGGCTACACCTTC. It codes for CASSPYLGPFSNYGYTF.

This clonotype was counted a few times. The rearrangement uses TRBV15 and TRBJ1-5; D is uncertain. This CDR3 spans 15 amino acids. The V gene lost 2 bases and the J gene lost 0 bases, with 8 bases spanning the gap. Looked up from germline, CDR1 is LNHNV and CDR2 is YYDKDF (reference sequence). CDR3 region: CATSRPDYSNQPQHF. In nucleotides, the CDR3 is TGTGCCACCAGCAGACCTGATTATAGCAATCAGCCCCAGCATTTT.

This clonotype was counted between two and nine times. This rearrangement joins TRBV7-8 to TRBJ1-3, with 7 bases that match TRBD1. CDR1 and CDR2 (germline): SGHVS, FQNEAQ. This CDR3 has 13 amino acids. Trimming at V came to 5 bases and at J to 10 bases, leaving 8 bases not matched to a gene. The CDR3 region is CASSPRTGRTIYF. The CDR3, as DNA: TGTGCCAGCAGCCCACGGACAGGTCGTACCATATATTTT.

CDR3 residues: CASSWGDRTYEQYF. The CDR3 region has the DNA TGTGCCAGCAGCTGGGGGGACAGGACCTACGAGCAGTACTTC. J is TRBJ2-7 and V is TRBV7-9; 8 bases agree with TRBD1. The CDR3 sequence is 14 residues long. The germline V gene encodes CDR1 SEHNR and CDR2 FQNEAQ (reference sequence). J lost 2 bases, V lost 4 bases, and 4 bases had no gene match.

This clonotype was detected many times. This chain joins TRBV6-1 and TRBJ2-7, with unresolved D. The germline gives CDR1 MNHNS, CDR2 SASEGT. The CDR3 loop spans 15 amino acids. Trimming pared 3 bases from V and 2 bases from J, leaving 14 bases between. DNA of the CDR3: TGTGCCAGCAGTGAGATGGCGGTAAGAACCTACGAGCAGTACTTC. Translation gives CASSEMAVRTYEQYF.

This clonotype was observed a handful of times. This sequence joins TRBV7-2 and TRBJ1-5, with a possible D match to TRBD1 (5 bases). V was cut by 3 bases and J by 3 bases, with 12 bases left in between. The CDR3 is 15 residues long. Germline loops: CDR1 SGHTA, CDR2 FQGNSA. The CDR3 DNA reads TGTGCCAGCAGCTTTTTTAGACAGCTCAATCAGCCCCAGCATTTT. Translating it yields CASSFFRQLNQPQHF.

This clonotype was detected a few times. CDR3 sequence: CASSQVSGSETQYF. DNA of the CDR3: TGTGCCAGCAGCCAAGTAAGCGGGAGCGAGACCCAGTACTTC. V gene TRBV14 combines with J gene TRBJ2-5, with 8 bases identical to TRBD2. V dropped 1 base and J dropped 5; count of bases not matched to a gene: 3. Per germline, CDR1 SGHDN and CDR2 FVKESK. CDR3 length: 14 amino acids.

This clonotype was recorded many times. J is TRBJ2-3 and V is TRBV11-2; 7 nucleotides agree with TRBD2. V shed 5 bases, J shed 1 base, and the junction held 3 bases outside the gene matches. This CDR3 is built from 14 residues. Looked up from germline, CDR1 is SGHAT and CDR2 is FQNNGV. In nucleotides, the CDR3 is TGTGCCAGCAGCCACACTAGCGGCACAGATACGCAGTATTTT. Protein product: CASSHTSGTDTQYF.

This clonotype has more than one count but fewer than ten. The gene calls are TRBV3-1 and TRBJ2-3; D is unclear. Germline V gene lookup returns CDR1 LGHDT and CDR2 YNNKEL (reference sequence). This CDR3 has 14 residues. The ends were cut back, 2 bases at V and 0 bases at J, with 6 bases in the middle. CDR3 in amino acids: CASSQSLSTDTQYF. The CDR3 region has the DNA TGTGCCAGCAGCCAAAGCCTTAGCACAGATACGCAGTATTTT.

With regard to this clonotype: This may be a read error: a much more frequent sequence differs by one nucleotide. The chain has TRBV11-2 and TRBJ2-3; 9 nucleotides agree with TRBD1. The DNA end favors TRBJ1-5, so the J call may be wrong. CDR3 length: 15 residues. Per the germline V gene, CDR1 is SGHAT and CDR2 is FQNNGV. CDR3: CASSRGQGSTDTQHF. CDR3 DNA sequence: TGTGCCAGCAGCCGGGGACAGGGAAGCACAGATACGCAGCATTTT.

This clonotype occurred many times. The chain joins TRBV6-1 to TRBJ2-1; no firm D call. The CDR3 covers 15 residues. Trimming cost V 4 bases and J 0 bases, with 10 bases left between them. Germline lookup yields CDR1 MNHNS and CDR2 SASEGT. The CDR3 region is CASSGRTISYNEQFF. Here the CDR3 DNA reads TGTGCCAGCAGTGGCCGAACGATCTCCTACAATGAGCAGTTCTTC.

The V and J genes are TRBV11-2 and TRBJ2-1; 8 positions match TRBD1. Germline V CDR1 and CDR2: SGHAT, FQNNGV. Trimming removed 8 bases from V and 15 bases from J; junction bases left unmatched: 30. This CDR3 spans 18 amino acids. The CDR3 is CASRNPLDRVGWWGRAFF. In nucleotides, the CDR3 is TGTGCCAGCCGCAATCCCCTGGACAGGGTAGGTTGGTGGGGGCGTGCGTTCTTC. The whole variable domain, filled in from reference TRBV11-2 and TRBJ2-1, reads EAGVAQSPRYKIIEKRQSVAFWCNPISGHATLYWYQQILGQGPKLLIQFQNNGVVDDSQLPKDRFSAERLKGVDSTLKIQPAKLEDSAVYLCASRNPLDRVGWWGRAFFGPGTRLTVL.

Ten or more counts support this clonotype. The V call is TRBV12-3 or TRBV12-4, the J call TRBJ1-5, with D possibly matching TRBD1 (6 bases). With 5 bases removed from V and 4 bases from J, the gap between germline ends came to 15 bases. The CDR3 has 15 residues. Here the CDR3 DNA reads TGTGCCAGCAGTCGGGGGCGGCAGCCTAATCAGCCCCAGCATTTT. It codes for CASSRGRQPNQPQHF.